This T cell receptor (beta chain) was sequenced in a study of T-cell memory formation after mild COVID-19. Overall study results and limits: There was a balanced CD4/CD8 profile in clones contracting day 15 to 85, and later expanders leaned CD4+. Still unconfirmed is whether the second-wave clones peaking on day 37 recognized SARS-CoV-2. CD4+ contracting clones lay mainly in CM and EM, CD8+ ones in EMRA.

Sample barcodes and UMIs were carried by the TCR alpha and TCR beta cDNA libraries that 5'RACE generated with constant-segment primers. Using its own MiXCR run on the 5' RACE reads, TCRdb lists one record per CDR3 protein. The repertoire holds some 290,000 distinct CDR3 sequences, with about 17% as singletons. Concerning this clonotype itself: Antigen: not known.

The CDR3 consists of 16 residues. Germline V gives CDR1 KGHSH, CDR2 LQKENI. Trimming cost V 3 bases and J 1 base, with 15 bases left between them. J is TRBJ1-1 and V is TRBV18; D possibly corresponds to TRBD1 (5 bases). The TCR comes from a man younger than 30 who had mild COVID-19 (a few samples of this study predate the infection). Cell type and time point are not known. The material sequenced was PBMCs or a T cell subset sorted from them (not recorded which). Written as DNA, the CDR3 is TGTGCCAGCTCACCGTGGACTCCGGGGCGGAACACTGAAGCTTTCTTT. As protein: CASSPWTPGRNTEAFF.